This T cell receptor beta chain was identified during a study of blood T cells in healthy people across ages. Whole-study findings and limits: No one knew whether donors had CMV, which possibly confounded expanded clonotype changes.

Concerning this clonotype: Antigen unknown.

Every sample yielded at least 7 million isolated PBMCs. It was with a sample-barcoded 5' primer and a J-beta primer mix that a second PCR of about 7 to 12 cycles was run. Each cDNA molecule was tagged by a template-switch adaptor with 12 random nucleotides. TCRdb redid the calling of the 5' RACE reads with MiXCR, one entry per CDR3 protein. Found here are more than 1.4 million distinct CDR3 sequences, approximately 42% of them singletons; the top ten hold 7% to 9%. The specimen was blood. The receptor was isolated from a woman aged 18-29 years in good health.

The CDR3 DNA follows: TGTGCCAGCAGATCGTGGCAGGGCACAAACATTCAGTACTTC. The encoded protein is CASRSWQGTNIQYF. The genes are TRBV12-3 or TRBV12-4 and TRBJ2-5; tentatively, D is TRBD1 (5 bases). TRBJ2-4 matches the DNA end more closely, so the J call is doubtful. This CDR3 is built from 14 residues.